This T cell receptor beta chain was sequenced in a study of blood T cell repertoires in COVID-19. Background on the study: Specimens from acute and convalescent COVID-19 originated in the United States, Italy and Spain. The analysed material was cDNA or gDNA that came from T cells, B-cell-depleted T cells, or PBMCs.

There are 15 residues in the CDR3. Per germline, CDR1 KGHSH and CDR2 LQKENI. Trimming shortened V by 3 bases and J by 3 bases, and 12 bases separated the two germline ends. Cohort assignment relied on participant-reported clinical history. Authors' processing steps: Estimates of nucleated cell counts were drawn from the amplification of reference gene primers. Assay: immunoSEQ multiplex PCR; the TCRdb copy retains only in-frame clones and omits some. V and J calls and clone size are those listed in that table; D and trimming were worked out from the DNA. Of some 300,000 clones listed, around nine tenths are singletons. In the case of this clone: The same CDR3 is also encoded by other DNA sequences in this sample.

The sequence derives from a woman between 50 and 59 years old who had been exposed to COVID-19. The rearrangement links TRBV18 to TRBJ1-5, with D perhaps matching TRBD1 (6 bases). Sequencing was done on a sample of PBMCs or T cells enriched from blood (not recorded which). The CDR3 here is CASSPSGQDNQPQHF. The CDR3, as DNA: TGTGCCAGCTCACCCTCGGGACAAGACAATCAGCCCCAGCATTTT. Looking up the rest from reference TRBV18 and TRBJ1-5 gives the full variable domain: NAGVMQNPRHLVRRRGQEARLRCSPMKGHSHVYWYRQLPEEGLKFMVYLQKENIIDESGMPKERFSAEFPKEGPSILRIQQVVRGDSAAYFCASSPSGQDNQPQHFGDGTRLSIL.